This T cell receptor beta chain came from a study of blood T cell repertoires in COVID-19. In the authors' methods: Reference gene primers were amplified, and this amplification served to estimate nucleated cell counts. Only in-frame clones appear in the TCRdb table, and some are missing; sequencing was by immunoSEQ multiplex PCR. The D gene and trimming were derived from the DNA, and the V and J assignments and clone size from that table. Of about 210,000 clones detected, about 90% appear once; the ten largest clones hold approximately 1.2%. This CDR3 is built from 14 residues. V lost 8 bases to trimming and J lost 2 bases; unmatched junction nucleotides: 8. Germline CDR1 SGDLS, CDR2 YYNGEE.

This receptor was identified in a young man with acute or convalescent COVID-19. The genes are TRBV9 and TRBJ1-1; 8 positions match TRBD1. The sequenced material came from peripheral blood. The CDR3 DNA is TGTGCCAGAAGGGTCGGACAGGGAAACACTGAAGCTTTCTTT. Residues: CARRVGQGNTEAFF.